This T cell receptor beta chain derives from a study of PD-L1 blockade in urothelial cancer. Regarding time point: peripheral blood 6 weeks after treatment start. The data were produced by immunoSEQ multiplex PCR, yet TCRdb's version contains in-frame clones alone and is incomplete. In the table there are tens of thousands of clones, about 85% of which are singletons. CDR3 length: 12 amino acids. V was pared by 4 bases and J by 10 bases, with 13 bases between. Germline V lookup: CDR1 SQVTM, CDR2 ANQGSEA. This sequence joins TRBV29-1 and TRBJ1-4; D may be TRBD1 (6 bases). The clonotype comes from a man aged 45 to 65 with urothelial cancer. This material consisted of PBMCs, taken around atezolizumab (anti-PD-L1) treatment. This CDR3 is CSVARGLGKLFF. As DNA, the CDR3 is TGCAGCGTTGCCAGGGGCTTGGGAAAACTGTTTTTT. Using reference TRBV29-1 and TRBJ1-4 for the parts outside the CDR3, the full variable domain is SAVISQKPSRDICQRGTSLTIQCQVDSQVTMMFWYRQQPGQSLTLIATANQGSEATYESGFVIDKFPISRPNLTFSTLTVSNMSPEDSSIYLCSVARGLGKLFFGSGTQLSVL.